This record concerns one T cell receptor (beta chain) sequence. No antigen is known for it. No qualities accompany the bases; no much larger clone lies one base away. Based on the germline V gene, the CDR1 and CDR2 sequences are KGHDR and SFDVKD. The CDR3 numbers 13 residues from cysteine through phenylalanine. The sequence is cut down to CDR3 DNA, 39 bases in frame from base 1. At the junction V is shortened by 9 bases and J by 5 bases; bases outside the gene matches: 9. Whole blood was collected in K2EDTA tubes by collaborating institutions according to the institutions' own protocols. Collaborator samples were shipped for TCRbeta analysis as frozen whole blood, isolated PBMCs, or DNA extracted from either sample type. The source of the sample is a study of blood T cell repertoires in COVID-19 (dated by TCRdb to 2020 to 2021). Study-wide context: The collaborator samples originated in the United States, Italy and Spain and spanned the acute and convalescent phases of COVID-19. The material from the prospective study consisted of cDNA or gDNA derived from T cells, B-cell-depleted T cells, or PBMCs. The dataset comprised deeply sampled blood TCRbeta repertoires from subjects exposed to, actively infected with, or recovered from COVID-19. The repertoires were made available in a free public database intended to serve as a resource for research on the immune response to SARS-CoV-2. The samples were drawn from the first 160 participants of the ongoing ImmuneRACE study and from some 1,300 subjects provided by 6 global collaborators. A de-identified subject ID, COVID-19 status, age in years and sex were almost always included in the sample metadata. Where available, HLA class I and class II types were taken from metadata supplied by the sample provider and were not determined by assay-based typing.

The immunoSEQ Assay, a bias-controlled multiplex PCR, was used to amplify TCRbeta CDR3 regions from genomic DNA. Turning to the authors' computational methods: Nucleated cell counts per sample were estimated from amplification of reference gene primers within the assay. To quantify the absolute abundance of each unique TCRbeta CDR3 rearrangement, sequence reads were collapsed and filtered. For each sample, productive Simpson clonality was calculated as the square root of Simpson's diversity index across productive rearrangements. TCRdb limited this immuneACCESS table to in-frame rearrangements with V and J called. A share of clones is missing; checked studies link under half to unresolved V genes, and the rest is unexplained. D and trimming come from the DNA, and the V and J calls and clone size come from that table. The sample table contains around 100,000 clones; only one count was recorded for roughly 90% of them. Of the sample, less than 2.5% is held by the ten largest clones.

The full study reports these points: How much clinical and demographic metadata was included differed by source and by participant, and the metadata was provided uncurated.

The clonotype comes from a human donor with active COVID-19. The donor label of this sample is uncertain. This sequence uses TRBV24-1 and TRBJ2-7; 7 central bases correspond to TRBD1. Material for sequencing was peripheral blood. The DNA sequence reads TGTGCCACCTCCTCCGGACAGGCCGACGAGCAGTACTTC. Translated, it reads CATSSGQADEQYF.